These T cell receptor beta chains were read from a single sample in a study of OX40 agonist ivuxolimab in advanced cancers. Clones were read by immunoSEQ multiplex PCR, and TCRdb kept only the in-frame ones, dropping some. Here the sample spans just over 14,000 clones, roughly 77% being singletons. The sample was CD4+ or CD8+ T cells sorted from blood, taken in a trial of the OX40 agonist ivuxolimab. These receptors all stem from an adult with an advanced solid tumor such as melanoma, head and neck, liver or kidney cancer. Each CDR3 is given with its conserved first and last residue. D genes are given only for firm matches. Clone size, where shown, is once, few, many, or a class for clones that have expanded.

j_gene	d_gene	v_gene	abundance	CDR3aa	CDR3nt
TRBJ2-5	-	TRBV7-8	-	CASSLVSNRWETQYF	TGTGCCAGCAGCTTAGTTTCCAACCGATGGGAGACCCAGTACTTC
TRBJ2-1	TRBD2	TRBV2	-	CASQTSGSYNEQFF	TGTGCCAGTCAAACTAGCGGCTCCTACAATGAGCAGTTCTTC
TRBJ1-5	-	TRBV27	-	CASSLQGLSNQPQHF	TGTGCCAGCAGTCTGCAGGGGCTGAGCAATCAGCCCCAGCATTTT
TRBJ2-7	-	TRBV27	-	CASSLRLLYEQYF	TGTGCCAGCAGTTTAAGGCTCTTATACGAGCAGTACTTC
TRBJ2-7	-	TRBV5-6	-	CASSLFRATSEQYF	TGTGCCAGCAGCTTATTCCGAGCAACTTCCGAGCAGTACTTC
TRBJ2-1	TRBD1	TRBV5-6	once	CASSATTGNEQFF	TGTGCCAGCAGCGCTACGACAGGGAATGAGCAGTTCTTC
TRBJ1-2	-	TRBV9	-	CASSEGGGPSYGYTF	TGTGCCAGCAGCGAGGGGGGTGGGCCAAGCTATGGCTACACCTTC
TRBJ2-1	-	TRBV28	-	CASSFTGTNEQFF	TGTGCCAGCAGTTTTACCGGGACCAATGAGCAGTTCTTC
TRBJ1-1	TRBD1	TRBV5-1	few	CASSSGQGGAEAFF	TGCGCCAGCAGCTCGGGACAGGGAGGGGCTGAAGCTTTCTTT
TRBJ1-2	TRBD1	TRBV19	-	CASSIEPGQGSYGYTF	TGTGCCAGTAGTATAGAACCGGGACAGGGGAGCTATGGCTACACCTTC
TRBJ2-2	TRBD2	TRBV10-3	-	CAVEAGAGTGELFF	TGTGCCGTAGAAGCGGGAGCGGGTACCGGGGAGCTGTTTTTT
TRBJ2-1	TRBD2	TRBV6-6	-	CASSSSSSGFYNEQFF	TGTGCCAGCAGCTCCTCCTCTAGCGGATTCTACAATGAGCAGTTCTTC
TRBJ2-5	-	TRBV12-5	-	CASTPLGTGETQYF	TGTGCTAGTACACCCCTGGGAACAGGAGAGACCCAGTACTTC
TRBJ1-2	-	TRBV5-4	-	CASATRPGKTYGYTF	TGTGCCAGCGCTACCAGACCAGGAAAGACCTATGGCTACACCTTC
TRBJ2-5	-	TRBV21-1	-	CASSTLAGGPRETQYF	TGTGCCAGCAGCACCCTAGCGGGAGGGCCTAGAGAGACCCAGTACTTC
TRBJ2-7	-	TRBV5-1	-	CASSLAWDPEQYF	TGCGCCAGCAGCTTGGCTTGGGACCCTGAGCAGTACTTC
TRBJ1-2	-	TRBV29-1	-	CSVREVHGYTF	TGCAGCGTCCGGGAGGTTCATGGCTACACCTTC
TRBJ2-1	-	TRBV28	-	CASRGTPNEQFF	TGTGCCAGCAGGGGCACACCCAATGAGCAGTTCTTC
TRBJ2-1	TRBD2	TRBV7-3	-	CASSLSSGRGNEQFF	TGTGCCAGCAGCTTGAGTAGCGGGAGGGGTAATGAGCAGTTCTTC
TRBJ2-1	TRBD2	TRBV4-2	-	CASSRAGTSGRYNEQFF	TGTGCCAGCAGCCGAGCCGGGACTAGCGGGCGTTACAATGAGCAGTTCTTC
TRBJ2-5	TRBD2	TRBV28	-	CASSLGGEGQETQYF	TGTGCCAGCAGTTTGGGCGGGGAGGGTCAAGAGACCCAGTACTTC